This TCR beta chain was found in a study of cytomegalovirus exposure and HLA in healthy donors. Study-level points and caveats: According to the study, 150 to 200 TCR beta chains were cytomegalovirus-associated. Presence/absence analysis assumed near-uniform sequencing depth across donors. Only CMV serostatus was available as immune exposure information.

Researchers ran the PCR with 60 Vbeta and 13 Jbeta primers. Data came from immunoSEQ multiplex PCR; TCRdb stores just in-frame clones and leaves some out. The sample carries under 300,000 clones, approximately 80% recorded once. Comment on this clone: What it binds is not known.

V dropped 0 bases and J dropped 4 bases, with 7 bases sitting between them. The V gene's germline CDR1 is WSHSY and CDR2 SAAADI. The CDR3 runs 14 residues. This TCR was sampled from a woman aged 55-69 years in good health and CMV-seropositive. The chain links TRBV10-2 to TRBJ2-1; possibly TRBD2 for D (6 bases). Sample: PBMCs. In nucleotides, the CDR3 is TGCGCCAGCAGTGAGTCGGACTATTACAATGAGCAGTTCTTC. This gives the protein CASSESDYYNEQFF.